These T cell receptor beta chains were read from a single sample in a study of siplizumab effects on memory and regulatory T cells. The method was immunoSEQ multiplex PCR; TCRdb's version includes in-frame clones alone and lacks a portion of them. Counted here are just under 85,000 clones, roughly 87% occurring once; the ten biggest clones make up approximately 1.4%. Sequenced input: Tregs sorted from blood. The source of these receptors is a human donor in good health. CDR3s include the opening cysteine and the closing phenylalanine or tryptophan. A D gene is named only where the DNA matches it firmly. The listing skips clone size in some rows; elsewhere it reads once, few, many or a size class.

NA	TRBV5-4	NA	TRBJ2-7	CASSLQGGAYEQYF	TGTGCCAGCAGTTTACAGGGGGGGGCCTACGAGCAGTACTTC
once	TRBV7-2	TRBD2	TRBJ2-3	CASSLAWTSASTDTQYF	TGTGCCAGCAGCTTAGCCTGGACTAGCGCAAGCACAGATACGCAGTATTTT
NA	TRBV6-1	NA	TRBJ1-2	CASGEGRGANYGYTF	TGTGCCAGCGGCGAAGGAAGGGGCGCTAACTATGGCTACACCTTC
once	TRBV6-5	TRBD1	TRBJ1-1	CASSYSSDRTNTEAFF	TGTGCCAGCAGTTACTCGTCGGACAGGACGAACACTGAAGCTTTCTTT
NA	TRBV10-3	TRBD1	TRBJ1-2	CATQLGQGGGSYTF	TGTGCCACCCAACTTGGACAGGGCGGAGGGTCCTACACCTTC
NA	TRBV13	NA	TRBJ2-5	CASSLDQARKTQYF	TGTGCCAGCAGCTTAGACCAGGCCAGGAAGACCCAGTACTTC
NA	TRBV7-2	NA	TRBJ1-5	CASSVQGQPQHF	TGTGCCAGCAGCGTCCAGGGTCAGCCCCAGCATTTT
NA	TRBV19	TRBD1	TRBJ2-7	CASSISTGKSYEQYF	TGTGCCAGTAGTATCTCGACAGGGAAATCCTACGAGCAGTACTTC
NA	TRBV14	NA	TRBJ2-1	CASRRHDYNEQFF	TGTGCCAGCAGAAGACACGACTACAATGAGCAGTTCTTC
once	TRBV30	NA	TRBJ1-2	CAWSDRAQGGYTF	TGTGCCTGGAGTGACAGGGCCCAGGGAGGCTACACCTTC
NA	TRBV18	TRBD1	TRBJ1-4	CASSPYGTGIGEKLFF	TGTGCCAGCTCACCATACGGGACAGGGATAGGAGAAAAACTGTTTTTT
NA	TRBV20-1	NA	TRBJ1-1	CSARDSNEAFF	TGCAGTGCTAGAGATTCCAATGAAGCTTTCTTT
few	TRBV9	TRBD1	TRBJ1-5	CASSVADRGQPQHF	TGTGCCAGCAGCGTAGCGGACAGGGGACAGCCCCAGCATTTT
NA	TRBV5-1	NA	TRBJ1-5	CASSRGGLKDQPQHF	TGCGCCAGCAGTAGGGGGGGCCTGAAAGATCAGCCCCAGCATTTT
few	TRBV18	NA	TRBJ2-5	CASSEIQGRQETQYF	TGTGCCAGCTCAGAGATACAGGGTCGACAAGAGACCCAGTACTTC
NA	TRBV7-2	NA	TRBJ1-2	CASSLGQMGNGYTF	TGTGCCAGCAGCTTAGGACAAATGGGAAATGGCTACACCTTC
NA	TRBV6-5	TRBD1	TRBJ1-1	CASLGQLNTEAFF	TGTGCCAGCCTGGGACAGCTGAACACTGAAGCTTTCTTT
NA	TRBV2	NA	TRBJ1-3	CASKVEVWIHTIYF	TGTGCCAGCAAGGTCGAGGTTTGGATCCACACCATATATTTT
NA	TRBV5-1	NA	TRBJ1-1	CASSLVKGEGAFF	TGCGCCAGCAGCTTGGTGAAAGGGGAGGGAGCTTTCTTT
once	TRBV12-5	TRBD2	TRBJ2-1	CASGPSGGSYNEQFF	TGTGCTAGTGGTCCAAGCGGGGGGTCCTACAATGAGCAGTTCTTC
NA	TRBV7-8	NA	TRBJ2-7	CASSVTGSYNEQYF	TGTGCCAGCAGCGTAACAGGGAGTTATAACGAGCAGTACTTC
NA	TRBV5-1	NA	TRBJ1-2	CASSLVGKESLTYGYTF	TGCGCCAGCAGCTTGGTGGGCAAAGAATCCTTAACCTATGGCTACACCTTC
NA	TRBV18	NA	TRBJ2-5	CASSPTQEETQYF	TGTGCCAGCTCACCCACGCAGGAAGAGACCCAGTACTTC
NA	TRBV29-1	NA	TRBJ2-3	CSVARTASTDTQYF	TGCAGCGTTGCTCGGACGGCGAGCACAGATACGCAGTATTTT
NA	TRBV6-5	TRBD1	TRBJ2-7	CASKGQGSSSYEQYF	TGTGCCAGCAAAGGACAGGGGTCGAGCTCCTACGAGCAGTACTTC
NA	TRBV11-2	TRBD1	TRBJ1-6	CASSLTNRGSSPLHF	TGTGCCAGCAGCTTAACAAACAGGGGGTCTTCACCCCTCCACTTT
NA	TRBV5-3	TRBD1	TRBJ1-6	CARSLELRQGAPLYNSPLHF	TGTGCCAGAAGCTTGGAGCTTCGGCAGGGGGCCCCCCTATATAATTCACCCCTCCACTTT
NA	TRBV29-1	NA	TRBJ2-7	CSVFEGGSWSYEQYF	TGCAGCGTTTTCGAGGGCGGCAGTTGGAGCTACGAGCAGTACTTC
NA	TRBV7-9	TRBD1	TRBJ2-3	CASSLRDREKDTQYF	TGTGCCAGCAGCTTAAGGGACAGGGAAAAAGATACGCAGTATTTT
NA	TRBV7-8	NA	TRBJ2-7	CASSRGGRGYEQYF	TGTGCCAGCAGCCGAGGTGGCAGGGGCTACGAGCAGTACTTC
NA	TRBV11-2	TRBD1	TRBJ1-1	CASSFRDRVTEAFF	TGTGCCAGCAGCTTCCGGGACAGGGTGACTGAAGCTTTCTTT
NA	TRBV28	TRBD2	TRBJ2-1	CASSPTGGSGLNEQFF	TGTGCCAGCAGTCCGACGGGAGGGAGTGGGCTCAATGAGCAGTTCTTC
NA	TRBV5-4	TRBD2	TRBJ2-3	CASSLGLAGDTQYF	TGTGCCAGCAGCTTGGGACTAGCGGGAGATACGCAGTATTTT
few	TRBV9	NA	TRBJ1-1	CASSVGPMNTEAFF	TGTGCCAGCAGCGTGGGGCCTATGAACACTGAAGCTTTCTTT
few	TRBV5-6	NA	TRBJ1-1	CASSLIRGSTEAFF	TGTGCCAGCAGCTTAATCAGGGGTAGCACTGAAGCTTTCTTT
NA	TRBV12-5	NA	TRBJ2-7	CASGPHGSYEQYF	TGTGCTAGTGGTCCCCACGGGTCCTACGAGCAGTACTTC
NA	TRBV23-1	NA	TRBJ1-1	CASSQSNSEGEMGNTEAFF	TGCGCCAGCAGTCAATCGAACTCGGAGGGGGAAATGGGGAACACTGAAGCTTTCTTT
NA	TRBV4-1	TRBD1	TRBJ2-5	CASSQGTGGETQYF	TGCGCCAGCAGCCAAGGGACAGGGGGAGAGACCCAGTACTTC
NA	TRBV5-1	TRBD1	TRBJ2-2	CASSGGTGYSGELFF	TGCGCCAGCAGCGGGGGGACAGGGTATTCCGGGGAGCTGTTTTTT
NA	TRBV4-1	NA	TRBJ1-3	CASSQGLARNTIYF	TGCGCCAGCAGCCAAGGACTCGCCAGAAACACCATATATTTT
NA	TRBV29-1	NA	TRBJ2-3	CSAKQGSDTQYF	TGCAGCGCCAAACAGGGTTCAGATACGCAGTATTTT
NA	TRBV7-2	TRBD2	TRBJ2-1	CASRPTSGGAFNEQFF	TGTGCCAGCAGACCGACTAGCGGGGGGGCTTTTAATGAGCAGTTCTTC
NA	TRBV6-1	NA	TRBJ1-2	CASSRDRNYGYTF	TGTGCCAGCAGCCGCGACAGGAACTATGGCTACACCTTC
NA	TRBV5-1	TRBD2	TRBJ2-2	CASRDAGGANTGELFF	TGCGCCAGCAGGGATGCGGGGGGCGCGAACACCGGGGAGCTGTTTTTT
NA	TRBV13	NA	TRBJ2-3	CASSPTGTDTQYF	TGTGCCAGCAGCCCGACGGGCACAGATACGCAGTATTTT
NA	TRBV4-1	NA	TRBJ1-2	CASSQDSRNYGYTF	TGCGCCAGCAGCCAAGATTCTAGGAACTATGGCTACACCTTC
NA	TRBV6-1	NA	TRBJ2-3	CASSGLWGGRTDTQYF	TGTGCCAGCAGTGGGCTTTGGGGGGGCCGCACAGATACGCAGTATTTT
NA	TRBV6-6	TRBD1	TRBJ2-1	CASSLDRAHNEQFF	TGTGCCAGCAGTCTGGACAGGGCACACAATGAGCAGTTCTTC
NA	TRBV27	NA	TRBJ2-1	CASSLGAASYNEQFF	TGTGCCAGCAGTTTAGGGGCCGCCTCCTACAATGAGCAGTTCTTC
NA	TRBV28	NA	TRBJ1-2	CASSFSAGVGYTF	TGTGCCAGCAGTTTCTCGGCAGGGGTCGGCTACACCTTC
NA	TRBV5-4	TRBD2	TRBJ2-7	CASSPLAGGSSYEQYF	TGTGCCAGCAGCCCACTAGCGGGGGGATCCTCCTACGAGCAGTACTTC
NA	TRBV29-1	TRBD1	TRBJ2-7	CSVTLPGQGSYEQYF	TGCAGCGTTACACTCCCGGGACAGGGATCCTACGAGCAGTACTTC
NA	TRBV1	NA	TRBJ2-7	CTSSDTTGLDF	TGCACCAGCAGCGACACGACAGGGTTGGACTTC